The 18 T cell receptor beta chains given below trace back to one sample, sequenced in a study of Graves' ophthalmopathy and Graves' hyperthyroidism. Beta-chain TCR CDR3 regions were amplified from RNA transcripts. Investigators did first-round RT-PCR with HTBI primers, then second-round multiplex PCR. TCRdb re-called the multiplex PCR reads with MiXCR, one entry per CDR3 protein. Among around 590,000 distinct CDR3 sequences listed, about two fifths were seen once. Sequencing was done on a sample of peripheral blood or thyroid tissue (not recorded which). These receptors all come from an adult man with Graves' hyperthyroidism.

This clonotype appeared a few times. The chain is built from TRBV2 and TRBJ2-3, with D maybe TRBD1 (5 bases). Germline CDR1 SNHLY, CDR2 FYNNEI. V was trimmed by 6 bases and J by 2 bases, leaving 12 bases between them. The CDR3 consists of 14 residues. The CDR3, as DNA: TGTGCCAGCAGCGCATCAGGGATCACAGATACGCAGTATTTT. Protein: CASSASGITDTQYF. The full variable domain, completed using reference TRBV2 and TRBJ2-3, is EPEVTQTPSHQVTQMGQEVILRCVPISNHLYFYWYRQILGQKVEFLVSFYNNEISEKSEIFDDQFSVERPDGSNFTLKIRSTKLEDSAMYFCASSASGITDTQYFGPGTRLTVL.

This clonotype was observed once. The chain uses TRBV9 and TRBJ1-6; 8 bases are shared with TRBD1. CDR1 is SGDLS, CDR2 YYNGEE, per germline. V was clipped by 4 bases and J by 7 bases; unmatched bases: 7. The length of the CDR3 is 15 residues. The CDR3 region has the DNA TGTGCCAGCAGCTTAGGACAGGGCGTGAATTCACCCCTCCACTTT. Protein sequence: CASSLGQGVNSPLHF.

This clonotype showed up just a few times. The rearrangement joins TRBV5-1 to TRBJ1-1, with 11 bases identical to TRBD1. V gave up 2 bases and J gave up 0 bases; unmatched junction bases: 12. The length of the CDR3 is 19 residues. CDR1 is SGHRS and CDR2 is YFSETQ in the germline V gene. As DNA, the CDR3 is TGCGCCAGCAGCTTTGGACTGCGGACAGGGGGCGAAGTGAACACTGAAGCTTTCTTT. It is translated as CASSFGLRTGGEVNTEAFF.

A note on this clonotype: A read error is possible here, since a much larger clone lies one base away. The chain carries TRBV7-9 and TRBJ2-2; TRBD2 is a possible D gene (5 bases). The CDR3 runs to 16 residues. Germline lookup yields CDR1 SEHNR and CDR2 FQNEAQ (reference sequence). CDR3 amino acids: CASSLNGPLNTGELSF. The DNA for the CDR3 is TGTGCCAGCAGCTTAAATGGGCCCTTGAACACCGGGGAGCTGTCTTTT.

In this sample, this clonotype turned up a few times. Here the CDR3 reads CASSLGPSGAGELFF. For the CDR3, the DNA is TGTGCCAGCAGCCTGGGCCCCAGTGGGGCCGGGGAGCTGTTTTTT. This chain links TRBV5-5 with TRBJ2-2; D gene unclear. The germline V gene encodes CDR1 SGHKS and CDR2 YYEKEE (reference sequence). Between the trimmed V and J ends, which lost 4 bases and 6 bases, there was a span of 16 bases. The CDR3 runs 15 residues. Complete variable domain (other parts from reference TRBV5-5 and TRBJ2-2): DAGVTQSPTHLIKTRGQQVTLRCSPISGHKSVSWYQQVLGQGPQFIFQYYEKEERGRGNFPDRFSARQFPNYSSELNVNALLLGDSALYLCASSLGPSGAGELFFGEGSRLTVL.

This chain connects TRBV19 to TRBJ2-3, with 7 nucleotides matching TRBD2. Germline assignment: CDR1 LNHDA and CDR2 SQIVND (reference sequence). This CDR3 has 17 residues. The J segment lost 2 bases and the V segment lost 0 bases, leaving 8 bases of the junction unmatched. In DNA, the CDR3 is TGTGCCAGTAGTATAGATCGGGTGGGGACTACCACAGATACGCAGTATTTT. The encoded protein is CASSIDRVGTTTDTQYF.

This clonotype occurred once. This may be a read error: a much more frequent sequence differs by one nucleotide. The rearrangement uses TRBV19 and TRBJ1-5; perhaps TRBD1 as D (5 bases). V was cut by 3 bases and J by 5 bases, with 17 bases left in between. Germline V gene sequence: CDR1 LNHDA, CDR2 SQIVND (reference sequence). The CDR3 spans 16 residues. This chain's CDR3 is CASSIDGGTRDQPQHF. The CDR3 region has the DNA TGTGCCAGTAGTATCGATGGGGGTACGCGCGATCAGCCCCAGCATTTT.

The chain combines TRBV29-1 with TRBJ2-7, with 11 bases that match TRBD1. Germline loops: CDR1 SQVTM, CDR2 ANQGSEA. V lost 4 bases to trimming and J lost 2 bases; unmatched junction nucleotides: 7. The CDR3 totals 15 residues. The CDR3 region has the DNA TGCAGCGTTGGGGCCGTGGGACAGGGGGCCTACGAGCAGTACTTC. Its protein product is CSVGAVGQGAYEQYF.

This clonotype has ten or more counts. This chain connects TRBV6-6 to TRBJ2-5; 8 bases line up with TRBD1. Losses at the gene ends were 4 bases for V and 5 bases for J; bases not matched to a gene: 9. The CDR3 is 15 residues long. In germline, CDR1 is MNHNY, CDR2 SVGAGI (reference sequence). CDR3 nucleotides: TGTGCCAGCAGTTCAGGGGGCATAGGATCGGAGACCCAGTACTTC. It translates to CASSSGGIGSETQYF.

This clonotype was seen more than once but under ten times. CDR3 amino acids: CASGFGVSNEKLFF. CDR3 DNA sequence: TGTGCCAGCGGCTTCGGGGTTTCTAATGAAAAACTGTTTTTT. This chain connects TRBV10-3 to TRBJ1-4; D gene uncertain. The germline V gene encodes CDR1 ENHRY and CDR2 SYGVKD. Trimming removed 10 bases from V and 3 bases from J, with 15 bases in between. CDR3 length equals 14 residues.

The chain employs TRBV7-2 and TRBJ2-1; no reliable D call. The CDR3 covers 12 residues. The germline gives CDR1 SGHTA, CDR2 FQGNSA. V lost 1 base and J 10 bases, leaving 8 bases between the germline ends. The CDR3 nucleotides read TGTGCCAGCAGCTTAGATGTTGGGGAGCAGTTCTTC. This gives the protein CASSLDVGEQFF.

This clonotype came up many times. This rearrangement joins TRBV14 to TRBJ1-1; D ambiguous. Per germline, CDR1 SGHDN and CDR2 FVKESK. Trimming took off 5 bases at V and 7 bases at J, with 8 bases between the two ends. CDR3 length: 11 residues. The chain's CDR3 is CASSSFGEAFF. The CDR3 DNA is TGTGCCAGCAGCTCGTTCGGTGAAGCTTTCTTT.

The chain joins TRBV20-1 to TRBJ1-1; TRBD1 matches 10 bases. CDR1 and CDR2 from the germline V gene are DFQATT and SNEGSKA (reference sequence). CDR3 length equals 15 residues. V lost 2 bases, J lost 4 bases, and 7 bases stayed unmatched. The CDR3 DNA sequence: TGCAGTGCTAGATCCGGGACAGGGGTGGGCACTGAAGCTTTCTTT. Its translation is CSARSGTGVGTEAFF.

This clonotype was seen many times. The chain combines TRBV4-1 with TRBJ1-2, with D uncertain. Germline loops: CDR1 MGHRA, CDR2 YSYEKL. The V and J ends lost 4 bases and 8 bases respectively, with 11 bases between them. There are 12 residues in the CDR3. The CDR3 here is CASSLDIGGYTF. The CDR3 coding sequence is TGCGCCAGCAGCCTCGACATAGGCGGCTACACCTTC.

The chain combines TRBV29-1 with TRBJ2-7; 11 nucleotides agree with TRBD1. The J call is uncertain, as TRBJ2-1 better fits the DNA end. This CDR3 is 14 amino acids long. The germline CDR1 and CDR2 sequences are SQVTM and ANQGSEA. CDR3 loop: CSAFGQGAIHEQFF. DNA for the CDR3: TGCAGCGCTTTCGGACAGGGGGCGATCCATGAGCAGTTCTTC.

This clonotype has a count of ten or more. The V gene is TRBV7-2, the J gene TRBJ2-7, with D perhaps TRBD1 (6 bases). CDR3 length: 15 residues. Germline V gene sequence: CDR1 SGHTA, CDR2 FQGNSA. V lost 4 bases to trimming and J lost 2 bases, with 15 bases between them. This CDR3 reads CASSSEPTGTYEQYF. The CDR3 nucleotides are TGTGCCAGCAGCTCAGAACCGACAGGAACCTACGAGCAGTACTTC. The whole variable domain, filled in from reference TRBV7-2 and TRBJ2-7, reads GAGVSQSPSNKVTEKGKDVELRCDPISGHTALYWYRQSLGQGLEFLIYFQGNSAPDKSGLPSDRFSAERTGGSVSTLTIQRTQQEDSAVYLCASSSEPTGTYEQYFGPGTRLTVT.

This clonotype was seen many times. The V call is TRBV5-1, the J call TRBJ1-4; 9 positions agree with TRBD1. The germline V gene encodes CDR1 SGHRS and CDR2 YFSETQ. Trimming at V came to 4 bases and at J to 7 bases, leaving 14 bases not matched to a gene. The CDR3 has 17 residues. The CDR3 DNA follows: TGCGCCAGCAGCCTCGGACAGGGGTCGTCGGTTAGTGAAAAACTGTTTTTT. Its protein is CASSLGQGSSVSEKLFF.

This clonotype was recorded many times. The chain combines TRBV19 with TRBJ1-1; no firm D call. V was pared by 3 bases and J by 2 bases, with 7 bases between. Germline loops: CDR1 LNHDA, CDR2 SQIVND (reference sequence). This CDR3 spans 13 amino acids. CDR3 bases: TGTGCCAGTAGTATCAAGAGAAACACTGAAGCTTTCTTT. It translates to CASSIKRNTEAFF. Combining the CDR3 with reference TRBV19 and TRBJ1-1 gives the whole variable domain DGGITQSPKYLFRKEGQNVTLSCEQNLNHDAMYWYRQDPGQGLRLIYYSQIVNDFQKGDIAEGYSVSREKKESFPLTVTSAQKNPTAFYLCASSIKRNTEAFFGQGTRLTVV.